The rows below give T cell receptor beta chains drawn from one sample of a study of T cells in Graves' hyperthyroidism and ophthalmopathy. TCRdb passed the multiplex PCR reads through MiXCR, listing each CDR3 protein once. The repertoire holds hundreds of thousands of distinct CDR3 sequences, with roughly 22% as singletons. Sample: blood. These TCRs come from a man aged 25 to 45 with Graves' ophthalmopathy. The CDR3 runs from the conserved cysteine through the conserved F or W. Each record gives: V gene, J gene, clone size, D gene, CDR3 DNA, CDR3 protein. D genes are given only for firm matches. Not every row has a clone size; where given, it reads once, few, many or a size class.

V gene: TRBV2
J gene: TRBJ2-1
clone size: many
D gene: TRBD2
CDR3 DNA: TGTTGCAGCGGGAGGGCTTCCTACAATGAGCAGTTCTTC
CDR3 protein: CCSGRASYNEQFF

V gene: TRBV11-2
J gene: TRBJ1-1
clone size: many
D gene: NA
CDR3 DNA: TGTGCCAGCAGCTTAGGGCAGTACGGCCGCTACACTGAAGCTTTCTTT
CDR3 protein: CASSLGQYGRYTEAFF

V gene: TRBV20-1
J gene: TRBJ2-1
clone size: many
D gene: NA
CDR3 DNA: TGCAGTGCTGCCGGACTTAATGAGCAGTTCTTC
CDR3 protein: CSAAGLNEQFF

V gene: TRBV19
J gene: TRBJ1-3
clone size: NA
D gene: NA
CDR3 DNA: TGTGCCAGTAGTGCCGCGGCGGGGTCGCCTGGAAACACCATATATTTT
CDR3 protein: CASSAAAGSPGNTIYF

V gene: TRBV10-3
J gene: TRBJ2-1
clone size: few
D gene: TRBD2
CDR3 DNA: TGTGCCATCAGTGCCGGCGGGAGTCCCTACAATGAGCAGTTCTTC
CDR3 protein: CAISAGGSPYNEQFF

V gene: TRBV7-9
J gene: TRBJ2-5
clone size: NA
D gene: TRBD2
CDR3 DNA: TGTGCCAGCAGCGCCGGACCAGCGGGAGGGACTCGAGAGACCCAGTACTTC
CDR3 protein: CASSAGPAGGTRETQYF

V gene: TRBV6-1
J gene: TRBJ2-2
clone size: few
D gene: NA
CDR3 DNA: TGTGCCAGCAGTGAATTGGTCTTTAGAGGTGGGGAGCTGTTTTTT
CDR3 protein: CASSELVFRGGELFF

V gene: TRBV18
J gene: TRBJ1-1
clone size: many
D gene: NA
CDR3 DNA: TGTGCCAGCTCACTATTGGACAGCGAAGCTTTCTTT
CDR3 protein: CASSLLDSEAFF

V gene: TRBV20-1
J gene: TRBJ1-2
clone size: NA
D gene: TRBD1
CDR3 DNA: TGCAGTGCCTACCCGCAGGGGGGGGGTGGCTACACCTTC
CDR3 protein: CSAYPQGGGGYTF

V gene: TRBV6-2/TRBV6-3
J gene: TRBJ2-7
clone size: many
D gene: TRBD1
CDR3 DNA: TGTGCCAGCACCGAGGACAGGGGAAACTACGAGCAGTACTTC
CDR3 protein: CASTEDRGNYEQYF

V gene: TRBV28
J gene: TRBJ2-5
clone size: many
D gene: NA
CDR3 DNA: TGTGCCAGCAGTGGGGAAGAGACCCAGTACTTC
CDR3 protein: CASSGEETQYF

V gene: TRBV20-1
J gene: TRBJ2-7
clone size: NA
D gene: NA
CDR3 DNA: TGCAGTGCTAAGCAAACTAGTTCGATTTTCGAGCAGTACTTC
CDR3 protein: CSAKQTSSIFEQYF

V gene: TRBV28
J gene: TRBJ1-5
clone size: NA
D gene: NA
CDR3 DNA: TGTGCCAGCAGGGGAGGGACCGTTTATAGCAATCAGCCCCAGCATTTT
CDR3 protein: CASRGGTVYSNQPQHF

V gene: TRBV3-1
J gene: TRBJ1-6
clone size: few
D gene: NA
CDR3 DNA: TGTGCCAGCAGCCCAGGACACAGCTCACCCCTCCACTTT
CDR3 protein: CASSPGHSSPLHF

V gene: TRBV7-3
J gene: TRBJ2-7
clone size: many
D gene: NA
CDR3 DNA: TGTGCCAGCAGCCGTAGATCCCTCTCCTACGAGCAGTACTTC
CDR3 protein: CASSRRSLSYEQYF

V gene: TRBV20-1
J gene: TRBJ1-4
clone size: few
D gene: NA
CDR3 DNA: TGCAGTGCTAGTTCCGGGCGGAATGAAAAACTGTTTTTT
CDR3 protein: CSASSGRNEKLFF

V gene: TRBV6-5
J gene: TRBJ2-5
clone size: NA
D gene: NA
CDR3 DNA: TGTGCCAGCAGTTACAGGGGACCCCGGTGGGAGACCCAGTACTTC
CDR3 protein: CASSYRGPRWETQYF

V gene: TRBV28
J gene: TRBJ1-5
clone size: many
D gene: NA
CDR3 DNA: TGTGCCAGCAGTTTACCCCTACATCAAGATCAGCCCCAGCATTTT
CDR3 protein: CASSLPLHQDQPQHF

V gene: TRBV7-8
J gene: TRBJ1-5
clone size: many
D gene: NA
CDR3 DNA: TGTGCCAGCAGCTTCCTCGGGGGTTACAATCAGCCCCAGCATTTT
CDR3 protein: CASSFLGGYNQPQHF

V gene: TRBV12-5
J gene: TRBJ2-1
clone size: few
D gene: NA
CDR3 DNA: TGTGCTAGTGGTTTGGTGACGGGGGGCTACCACGCCTACAATGAGCAGTTCTTC
CDR3 protein: CASGLVTGGYHAYNEQFF

V gene: TRBV7-3
J gene: TRBJ2-3
clone size: NA
D gene: NA
CDR3 DNA: TGTGCCAGCAGCTTAGGTCGGGCGCAGTATTTT
CDR3 protein: CASSLGRAQYF

V gene: TRBV13
J gene: TRBJ2-5
clone size: few
D gene: TRBD2
CDR3 DNA: TGTGCCAGCAGCTTCGGACTAGCGGGAGTTCAAGAGACCCAGTACTTC
CDR3 protein: CASSFGLAGVQETQYF

V gene: TRBV5-5
J gene: TRBJ2-3
clone size: NA
D gene: NA
CDR3 DNA: TGTGCCAGCAACCCCCTGCTCACAGATACGCAGTATTTT
CDR3 protein: CASNPLLTDTQYF

V gene: TRBV11-2
J gene: TRBJ2-3
clone size: many
D gene: TRBD2
CDR3 DNA: TGTGCCAGCAGCAACCAAAGGGGGACTAGCGGGTTTACTAGCACAGATACGCAGTATTTT
CDR3 protein: CASSNQRGTSGFTSTDTQYF

V gene: TRBV7-7
J gene: TRBJ2-3
clone size: few
D gene: TRBD2
CDR3 DNA: TGTGCTAGCAGCTTCGGGACTAGCGGGAAGAATACGCAGTATTTT
CDR3 protein: CASSFGTSGKNTQYF

V gene: TRBV19
J gene: TRBJ2-3
clone size: NA
D gene: TRBD2
CDR3 DNA: TGTGCCAGTAGTGCCTCTAGCGGAAGCACAGATACGCAGTATTTT
CDR3 protein: CASSASSGSTDTQYF

V gene: TRBV12-3/TRBV12-4
J gene: TRBJ2-7
clone size: NA
D gene: NA
CDR3 DNA: TGTGCCAGCAGTTTGGTTCGAACCTACGAGCAGTACTTC
CDR3 protein: CASSLVRTYEQYF